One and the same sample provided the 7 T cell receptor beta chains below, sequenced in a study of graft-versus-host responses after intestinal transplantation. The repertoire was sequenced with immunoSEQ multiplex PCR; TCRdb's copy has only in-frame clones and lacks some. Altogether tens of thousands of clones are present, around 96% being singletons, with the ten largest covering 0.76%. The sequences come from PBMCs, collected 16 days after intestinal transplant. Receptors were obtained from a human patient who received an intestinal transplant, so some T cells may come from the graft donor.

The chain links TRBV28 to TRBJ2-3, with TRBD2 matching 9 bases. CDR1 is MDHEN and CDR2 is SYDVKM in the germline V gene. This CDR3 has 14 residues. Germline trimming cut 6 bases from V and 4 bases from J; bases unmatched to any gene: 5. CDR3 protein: CASRIAGEADTQYF. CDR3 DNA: TGTGCCAGCAGGATAGCGGGAGAGGCAGATACGCAGTATTTT.

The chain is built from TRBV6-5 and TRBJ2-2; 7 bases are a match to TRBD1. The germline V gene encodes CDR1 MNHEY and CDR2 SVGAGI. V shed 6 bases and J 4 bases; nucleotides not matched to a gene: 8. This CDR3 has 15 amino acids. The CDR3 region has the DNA TGTGCCAGCAGCCCTGTGACAGGGAGCACCGGGGAGCTGTTTTTT. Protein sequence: CASSPVTGSTGELFF.

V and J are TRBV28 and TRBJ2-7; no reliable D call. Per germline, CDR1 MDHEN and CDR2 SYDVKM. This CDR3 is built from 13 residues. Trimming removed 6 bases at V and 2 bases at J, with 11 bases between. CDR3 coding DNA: TGTGCCAGCAGGCCCAAGGTAACCTACGAGCAGTACTTC. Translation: CASRPKVTYEQYF.

CDR3 in DNA: TGTGCCAGCAGCCATACGGGCTACGAGCAGTACTTC. Protein product: CASSHTGYEQYF. V gene TRBV14 combines with J gene TRBJ2-7, with unresolved D. From germline, CDR1 is SGHDN and CDR2 FVKESK. The CDR3 has 12 residues. The germline V and J ends were trimmed by 3 bases and 3 bases, with 6 bases remaining between them.

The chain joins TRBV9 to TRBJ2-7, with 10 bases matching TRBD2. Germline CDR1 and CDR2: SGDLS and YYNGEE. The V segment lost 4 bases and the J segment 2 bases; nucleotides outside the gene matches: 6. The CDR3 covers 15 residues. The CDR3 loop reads CASSPTGTSAYEQYF. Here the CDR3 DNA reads TGTGCCAGCAGCCCTACAGGGACTAGCGCCTACGAGCAGTACTTC.

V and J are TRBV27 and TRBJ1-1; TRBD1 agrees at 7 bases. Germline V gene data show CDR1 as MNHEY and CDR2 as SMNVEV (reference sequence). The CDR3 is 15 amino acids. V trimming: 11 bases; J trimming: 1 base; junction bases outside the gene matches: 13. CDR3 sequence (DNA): TGTGCCGGACCCGTAGGGGGCTGGGGGAACACTGAAGCTTTCTTT. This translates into CAGPVGGWGNTEAFF.

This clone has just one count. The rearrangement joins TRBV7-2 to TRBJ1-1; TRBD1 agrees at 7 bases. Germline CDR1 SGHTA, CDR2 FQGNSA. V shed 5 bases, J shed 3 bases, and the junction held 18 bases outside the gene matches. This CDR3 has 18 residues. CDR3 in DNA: TGTGCCAGCAGCCAACTCGACGTCCCGGGACAGTACTACACTGAAGCTTTCTTT. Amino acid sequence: CASSQLDVPGQYYTEAFF.